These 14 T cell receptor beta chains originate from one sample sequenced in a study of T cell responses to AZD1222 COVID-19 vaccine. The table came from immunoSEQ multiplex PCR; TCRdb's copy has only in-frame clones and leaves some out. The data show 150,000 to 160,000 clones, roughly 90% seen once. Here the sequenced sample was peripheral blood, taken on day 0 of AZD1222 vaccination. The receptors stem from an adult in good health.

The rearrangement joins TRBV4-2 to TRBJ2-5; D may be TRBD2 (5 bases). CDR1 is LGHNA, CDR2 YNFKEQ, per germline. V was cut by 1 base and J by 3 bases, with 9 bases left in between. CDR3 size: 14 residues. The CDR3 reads CASSQADWEETQYF. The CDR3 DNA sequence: TGTGCCAGCAGCCAAGCGGACTGGGAAGAGACCCAGTACTTC.

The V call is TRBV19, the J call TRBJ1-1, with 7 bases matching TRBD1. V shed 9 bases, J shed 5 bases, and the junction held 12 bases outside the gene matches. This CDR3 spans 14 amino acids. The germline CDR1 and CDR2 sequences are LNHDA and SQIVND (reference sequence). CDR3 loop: CASAPWTGSTEAFF. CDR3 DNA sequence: TGTGCCAGCGCACCTTGGACAGGATCGACTGAAGCTTTCTTT.

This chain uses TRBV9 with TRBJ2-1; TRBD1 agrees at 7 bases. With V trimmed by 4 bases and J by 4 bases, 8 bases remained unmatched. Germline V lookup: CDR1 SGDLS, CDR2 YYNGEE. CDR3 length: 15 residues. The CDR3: CASSLNVRGYNEQFF. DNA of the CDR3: TGTGCCAGCAGCCTAAACGTCAGGGGGTACAATGAGCAGTTCTTC.

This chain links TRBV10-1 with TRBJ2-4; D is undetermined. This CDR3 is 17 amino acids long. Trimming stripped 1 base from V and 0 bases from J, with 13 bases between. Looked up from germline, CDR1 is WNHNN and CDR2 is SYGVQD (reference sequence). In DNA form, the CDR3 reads TGCGCCAGCAGTGAGTGCCCCGGACCCGTAGCCAAAAACATTCAGTACTTC. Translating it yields CASSECPGPVAKNIQYF.

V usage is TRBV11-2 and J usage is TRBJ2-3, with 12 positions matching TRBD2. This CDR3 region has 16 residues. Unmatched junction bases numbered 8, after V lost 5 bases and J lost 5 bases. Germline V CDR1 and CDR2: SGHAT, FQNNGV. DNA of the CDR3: TGTGCCAGCAGCGCCGCTAGCGGGGGGGCACTAGATACGCAGTATTTT. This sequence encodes CASSAASGGALDTQYF. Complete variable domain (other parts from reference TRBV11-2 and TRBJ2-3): EAGVAQSPRYKIIEKRQSVAFWCNPISGHATLYWYQQILGQGPKLLIQFQNNGVVDDSQLPKDRFSAERLKGVDSTLKIQPAKLEDSAVYLCASSAASGGALDTQYFGPGTRLTVL.

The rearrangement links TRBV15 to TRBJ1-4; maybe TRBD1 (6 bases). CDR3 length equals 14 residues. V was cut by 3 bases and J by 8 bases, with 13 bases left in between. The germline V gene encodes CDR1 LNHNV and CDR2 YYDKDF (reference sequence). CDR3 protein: CATSSGGAREKLFF. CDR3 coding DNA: TGTGCCACCAGCAGTGGGGGGGCGCGAGAAAAACTGTTTTTT.

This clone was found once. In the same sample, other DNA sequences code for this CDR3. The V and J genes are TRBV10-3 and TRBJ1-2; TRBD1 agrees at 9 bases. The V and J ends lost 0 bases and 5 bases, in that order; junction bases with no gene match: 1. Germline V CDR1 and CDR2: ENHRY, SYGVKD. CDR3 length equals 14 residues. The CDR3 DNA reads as TGTGCCATCAGTGAGTCGGACAGGGGATATGGCTACACCTTC. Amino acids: CAISESDRGYGYTF.

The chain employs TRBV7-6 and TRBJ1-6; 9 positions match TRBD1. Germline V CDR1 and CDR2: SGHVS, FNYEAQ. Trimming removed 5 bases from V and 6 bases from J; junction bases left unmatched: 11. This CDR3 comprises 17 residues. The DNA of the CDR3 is TGTGCCAGCAGCCCCAGGGCCGGGACAGGGTCTAATTCACCCCTCCACTTT. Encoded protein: CASSPRAGTGSNSPLHF.

CDR3 region: CASSSRTGPWETQYF. Here the CDR3 DNA reads TGTGCCAGCAGCTCACGGACAGGGCCGTGGGAGACCCAGTACTTC. V usage is TRBV5-4 and J usage is TRBJ2-5; TRBD1 aligns across 8 bases. Germline CDR1 SGHNT, CDR2 YYREEE (reference sequence). V trimming: 3 bases; J trimming: 5 bases; junction bases outside the gene matches: 9. The CDR3 runs to 15 residues. Together with reference TRBV5-4 and TRBJ2-5, the CDR3 gives the full variable domain: ETGVTQSPTHLIKTRGQQVTLRCSSQSGHNTVSWYQQALGQGPQFIFQYYREEENGRGNFPPRFSGLQFPNYSSELNVNALELDDSALYLCASSSRTGPWETQYFGPGTRLLVL.

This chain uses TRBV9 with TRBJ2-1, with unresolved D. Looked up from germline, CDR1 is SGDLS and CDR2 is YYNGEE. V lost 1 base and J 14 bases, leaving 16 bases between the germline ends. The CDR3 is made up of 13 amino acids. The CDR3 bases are TGTGCCAGCAGCGTATCTCGACTGACTCCCGAGTTCTTC. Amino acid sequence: CASSVSRLTPEFF.

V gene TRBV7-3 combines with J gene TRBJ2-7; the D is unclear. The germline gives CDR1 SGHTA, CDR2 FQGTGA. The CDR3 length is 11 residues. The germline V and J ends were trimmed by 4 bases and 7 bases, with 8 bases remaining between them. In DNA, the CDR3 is TGTGCCAGCAGCTCCGCCAGGGAGCAGTACTTC. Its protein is CASSSAREQYF.

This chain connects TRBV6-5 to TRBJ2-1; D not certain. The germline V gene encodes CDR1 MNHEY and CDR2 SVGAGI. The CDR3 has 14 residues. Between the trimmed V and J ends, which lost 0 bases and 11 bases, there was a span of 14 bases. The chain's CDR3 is CASSYSPPARQQFF. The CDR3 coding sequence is TGTGCCAGCAGTTACTCCCCACCGGCAAGACAGCAGTTCTTC.

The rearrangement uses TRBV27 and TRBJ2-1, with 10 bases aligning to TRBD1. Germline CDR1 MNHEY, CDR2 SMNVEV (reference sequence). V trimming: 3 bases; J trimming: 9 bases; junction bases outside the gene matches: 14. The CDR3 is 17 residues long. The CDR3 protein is CASSLGHRDRGRSEQFF. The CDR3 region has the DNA TGTGCCAGCAGTTTGGGACACCGGGACAGGGGACGGAGTGAGCAGTTCTTC.

The CDR3 DNA follows: TGTGCCTCAAAAATGACGGGTAACGGAAACACCATATATTTT. It is translated as CASKMTGNGNTIYF. V gene TRBV2 combines with J gene TRBJ1-3; D not resolved. CDR1 SNHLY and CDR2 FYNNEI come from the germline V gene. The CDR3 covers 14 residues. Trimming shortened V by 11 bases and J by 4 bases, and 18 bases separated the two germline ends.